The entry that follows covers one T cell receptor (beta chain) sequence. This receptor's antigen is unknown. Base-call qualities are not available, and no considerably larger clone is one nucleotide away. The data are from a study of blood T cell repertoires in COVID-19 (dated by TCRdb to 2020 to 2021). Regarding the research as a whole: Samples covering the acute and convalescent phases of COVID-19 were provided by collaborators in the United States, Italy and Spain. The prospective study material was composed of cDNA or gDNA derived from T cells, B-cell-depleted T cells, or PBMCs. Subjects who had been exposed to COVID-19, were actively infected with it, or had recovered from it provided the deeply sampled blood TCRbeta repertoires that made up the dataset. The repertoires were released in a freely available public database intended as a resource for research on the immune response to SARS-CoV-2. The samples were drawn from two sources: the first 160 participants of the ongoing ImmuneRACE study, and 1,000 to 1,500 subjects contributed by 6 global collaborators. Nearly every sample came with metadata listing a de-identified subject ID, COVID-19 status, age in years and sex. Where available, HLA class I and class II types were taken from metadata supplied by the sample provider and were not determined by assay-based typing. Points the paper makes about the study in general: Clinical and demographic metadata were provided uncurated, with the amount varying by source and participant.

At the junction V is shortened by 5 bases and J by 4 bases; bases outside the gene matches: 7. Via the germline V gene (reference sequence), CDR1 is LNHDA and CDR2 SQIVND. The CDR3, from cysteine to phenylalanine, totals 14 residues. Of the read, only the CDR3 DNA is kept; its 42 bases are in frame from base 1. Another Seattle source contributed samples from volunteer blood donors who had recovered from COVID-19. Each collaborating institution followed its own protocols to collect whole blood in K2EDTA tubes. For TCRbeta analysis, collaborator samples were shipped as frozen whole blood, as isolated PBMCs, or as DNA extracted from either sample type. TCRbeta CDR3 regions were amplified from genomic DNA by means of the immunoSEQ Assay, a bias-controlled multiplex PCR. As for how the authors treated the data: The number of nucleated cells in each sample was estimated from the amplification of reference gene primers within the assay. To quantify the absolute abundance of each unique TCRbeta CDR3 rearrangement, sequence reads were collapsed and filtered. For each sample, productive Simpson clonality was calculated as the square root of Simpson's diversity index over productive rearrangements. The source is immuneACCESS, and TCRdb retained only in-frame sequences with V and J called. Part of the clones is not carried over; for the studies checked, unresolved V genes explain less than half of this, and the remainder is unexplained. The V and J calls and clone size are taken from that table; D and trimming were inferred from the DNA. This sample gives almost 250,000 clones in total; about 89% of them show up just once. The ten largest clones capture roughly 1.6% of the sample.

The rearranged segments are TRBV19 and TRBJ2-7, with 8 bases aligning to TRBD1. What was sequenced was peripheral blood. The receptor was isolated from a woman aged 55-70 years who had recovered from COVID-19. The encoded CDR3 is CASSAVDREYEQYF. The DNA sequence follows: TGTGCCAGTAGTGCGGTGGACAGGGAATACGAGCAGTACTTC. Supplemented by the reference TRBV19 and TRBJ2-7 proteins around the CDR3, the complete variable domain is DGGITQSPKYLFRKEGQNVTLSCEQNLNHDAMYWYRQDPGQGLRLIYYSQIVNDFQKGDIAEGYSVSREKKESFPLTVTSAQKNPTAFYLCASSAVDREYEQYFGPGTRLTVT.